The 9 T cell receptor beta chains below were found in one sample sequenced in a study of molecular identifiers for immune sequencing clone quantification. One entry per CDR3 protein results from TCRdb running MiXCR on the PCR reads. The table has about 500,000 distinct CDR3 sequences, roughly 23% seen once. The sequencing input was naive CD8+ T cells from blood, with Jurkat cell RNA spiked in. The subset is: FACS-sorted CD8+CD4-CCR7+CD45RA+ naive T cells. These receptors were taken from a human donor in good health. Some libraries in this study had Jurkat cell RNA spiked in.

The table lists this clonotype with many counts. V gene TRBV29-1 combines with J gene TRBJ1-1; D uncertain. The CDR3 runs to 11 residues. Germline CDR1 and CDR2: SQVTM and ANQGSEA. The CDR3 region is CGVVVNTEAFF. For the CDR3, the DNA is TGCGGGGTGGTGGTGAACACTGAAGCTTTCTTT.

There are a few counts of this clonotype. The CDR3 bases are TGTGCCAGCAGTTGGTTGGGCTATGAGCAGTTCTTC. Translation: CASSWLGYEQFF. The chain has TRBV12-3 or TRBV12-4 and TRBJ2-1; no firm D call. This CDR3 contains 12 residues. Trimming removed 4 bases from V and 8 bases from J, with 9 bases in between.

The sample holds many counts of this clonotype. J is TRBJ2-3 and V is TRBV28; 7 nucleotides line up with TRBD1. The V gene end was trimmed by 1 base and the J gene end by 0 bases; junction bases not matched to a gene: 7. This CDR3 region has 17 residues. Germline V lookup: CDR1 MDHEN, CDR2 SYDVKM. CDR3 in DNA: TGTGCCAGCAGTTTATCCCCTGAGGGGGCTAGCACAGATACGCAGTATTTT. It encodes CASSLSPEGASTDTQYF.

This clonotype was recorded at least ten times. The CDR3 loop reads CASSYYLLAGGQKDTQYF. In DNA form, the CDR3 reads TGTGCCAGCAGTTACTACCTATTAGCGGGGGGCCAGAAAGATACGCAGTATTTT. The rearrangement links TRBV6-2 or TRBV6-3 to TRBJ2-3, with 10 nucleotides matching TRBD2. The germline CDR1 and CDR2 sequences are MNHEY and SVGEGT. This CDR3 is built from 18 residues. Unmatched junction bases numbered 12, after V lost 1 base and J lost 5 bases.

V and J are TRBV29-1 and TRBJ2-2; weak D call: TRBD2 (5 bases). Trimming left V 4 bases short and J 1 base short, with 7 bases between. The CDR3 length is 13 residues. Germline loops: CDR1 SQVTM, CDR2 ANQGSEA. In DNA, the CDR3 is TGCAGCGTTGTGGCGGGGAACACCGGGGAGCTGTTTTTT. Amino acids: CSVVAGNTGELFF.

DNA for the CDR3: TGTGCCAGCACCTTCGGTAGGCGTATGACCTACGAGCAGTACTTC. It yields the protein CASTFGRRMTYEQYF. V and J are TRBV6-4 and TRBJ2-7; D gene uncertain. Between the trimmed V and J ends, which lost 7 bases and 2 bases, there was a span of 18 bases. This CDR3 region has 15 residues. CDR1 and CDR2 (germline): MRHNA, SNTAGT.

The chain's CDR3 is CASSLAGGNYGYTF. The CDR3 coding sequence is TGTGCCAGCAGTTTGGCAGGGGGTAACTATGGCTACACCTTC. This chain connects TRBV27 to TRBJ1-2; 7 nucleotides agree with TRBD1. Germline lookup yields CDR1 MNHEY and CDR2 SMNVEV (reference sequence). Germline trimming cut 3 bases from V and 1 base from J; bases unmatched to any gene: 2. The CDR3 consists of 14 residues.

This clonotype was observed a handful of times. In DNA, the CDR3 is TGTGCCAGTACCACCGGGACAACGAGCACAGATACGCAGTATTTT. It translates to CASTTGTTSTDTQYF. The chain uses TRBV19 and TRBJ2-3; a weak D match, TRBD1 (6 bases). Germline V CDR1 and CDR2: LNHDA, SQIVND (reference sequence). This CDR3 spans 15 amino acids. V was cut by 7 bases and J by 0 bases, with 14 bases left in between.

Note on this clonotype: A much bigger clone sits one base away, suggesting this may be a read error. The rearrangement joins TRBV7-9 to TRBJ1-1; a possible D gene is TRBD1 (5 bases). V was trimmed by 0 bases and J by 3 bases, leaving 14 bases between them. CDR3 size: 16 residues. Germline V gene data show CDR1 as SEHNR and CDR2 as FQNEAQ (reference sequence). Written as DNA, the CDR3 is TGTGCCAGCAGCTTAGCGACAGCGCCGATGGACACTGAAGCTTTCTTT. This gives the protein CASSLATAPMDTEAFF.